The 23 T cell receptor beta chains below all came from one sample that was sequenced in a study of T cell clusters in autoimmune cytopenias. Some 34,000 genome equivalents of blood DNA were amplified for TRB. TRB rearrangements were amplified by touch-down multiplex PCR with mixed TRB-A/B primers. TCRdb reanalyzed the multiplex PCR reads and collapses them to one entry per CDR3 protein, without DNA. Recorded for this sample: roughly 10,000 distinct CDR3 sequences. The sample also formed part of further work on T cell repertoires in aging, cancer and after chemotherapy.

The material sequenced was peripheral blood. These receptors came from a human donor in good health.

CDR3: CASSPAPSAPMGKKTQYF. V gene TRBV18 combines with J gene TRBJ2-5; TCRdb proposes TRBD1, but this gene call is untestable without DNA. This CDR3 has 18 amino acids. The V gene's germline CDR1 is KGHSH and CDR2 LQKENI. Filled out from reference TRBV18 and TRBJ2-5, the complete variable domain reads NAGVMQNPRHLVRRRGQEARLRCSPMKGHSHVYWYRQLPEEGLKFMVYLQKENIIDESGMPKERFSAEFPKEGPSILRIQQVVRGDSAAYFCASSPAPSAPMGKKTQYFGPGTRLLVL.

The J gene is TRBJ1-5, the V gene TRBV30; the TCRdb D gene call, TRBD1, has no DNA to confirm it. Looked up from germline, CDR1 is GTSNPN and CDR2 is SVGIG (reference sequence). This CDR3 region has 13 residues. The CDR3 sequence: CAWHRERNQPQHF.

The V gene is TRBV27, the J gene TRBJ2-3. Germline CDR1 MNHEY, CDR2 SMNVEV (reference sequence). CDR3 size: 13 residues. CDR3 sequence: CASSLTSTDTQYF.

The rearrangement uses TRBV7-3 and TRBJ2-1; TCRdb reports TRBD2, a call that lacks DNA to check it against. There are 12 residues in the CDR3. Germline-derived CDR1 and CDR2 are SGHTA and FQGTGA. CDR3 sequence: CASSSPGLEQFF.

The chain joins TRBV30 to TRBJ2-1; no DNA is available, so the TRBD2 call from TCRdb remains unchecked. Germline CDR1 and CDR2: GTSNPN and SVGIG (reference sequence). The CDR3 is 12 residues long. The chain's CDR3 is CAWSVASGLQFF.

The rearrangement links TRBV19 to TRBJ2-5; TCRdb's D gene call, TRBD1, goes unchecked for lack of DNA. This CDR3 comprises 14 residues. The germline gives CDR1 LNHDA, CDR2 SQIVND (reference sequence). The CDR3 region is CASSSGQPGETQYF.

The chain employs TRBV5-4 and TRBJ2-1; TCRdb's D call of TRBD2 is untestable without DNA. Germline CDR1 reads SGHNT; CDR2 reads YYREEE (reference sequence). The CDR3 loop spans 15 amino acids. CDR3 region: CASRSGTSVNNEQFF.

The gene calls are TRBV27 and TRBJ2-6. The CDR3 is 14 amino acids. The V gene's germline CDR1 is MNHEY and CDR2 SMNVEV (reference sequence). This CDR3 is CATMGFRGANVLTF.

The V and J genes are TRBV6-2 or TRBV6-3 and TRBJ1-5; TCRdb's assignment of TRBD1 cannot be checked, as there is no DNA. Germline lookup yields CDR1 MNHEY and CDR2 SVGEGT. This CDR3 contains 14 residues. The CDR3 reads CASSHGDRNQPQHF.

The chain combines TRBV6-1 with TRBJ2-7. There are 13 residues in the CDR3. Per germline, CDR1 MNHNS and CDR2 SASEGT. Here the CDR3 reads CASSELTSGEQYF.

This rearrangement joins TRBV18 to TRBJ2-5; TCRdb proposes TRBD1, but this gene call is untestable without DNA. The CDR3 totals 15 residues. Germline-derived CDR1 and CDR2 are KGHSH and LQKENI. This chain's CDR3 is CASSPLGTGGETQYF. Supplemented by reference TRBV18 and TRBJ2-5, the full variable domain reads NAGVMQNPRHLVRRRGQEARLRCSPMKGHSHVYWYRQLPEEGLKFMVYLQKENIIDESGMPKERFSAEFPKEGPSILRIQQVVRGDSAAYFCASSPLGTGGETQYFGPGTRLLVL.

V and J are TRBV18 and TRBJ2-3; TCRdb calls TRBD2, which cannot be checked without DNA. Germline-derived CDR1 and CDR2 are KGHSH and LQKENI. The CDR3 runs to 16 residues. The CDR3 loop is CASSESGTSGRPTQYF. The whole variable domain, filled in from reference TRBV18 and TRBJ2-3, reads NAGVMQNPRHLVRRRGQEARLRCSPMKGHSHVYWYRQLPEEGLKFMVYLQKENIIDESGMPKERFSAEFPKEGPSILRIQQVVRGDSAAYFCASSESGTSGRPTQYFGPGTRLTVL.

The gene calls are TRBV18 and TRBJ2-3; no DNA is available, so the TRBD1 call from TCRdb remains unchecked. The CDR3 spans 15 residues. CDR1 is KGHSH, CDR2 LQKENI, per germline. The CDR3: CASSARQGATDTQYF.

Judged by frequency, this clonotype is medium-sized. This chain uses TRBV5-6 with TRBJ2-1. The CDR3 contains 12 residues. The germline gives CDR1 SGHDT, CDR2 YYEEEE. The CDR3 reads CASSSWDNEQFF.

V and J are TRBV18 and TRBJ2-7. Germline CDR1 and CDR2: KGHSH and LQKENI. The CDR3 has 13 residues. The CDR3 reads CASSPLDTYEQYF.

The chain's CDR3 is CSVGEGGAVTEAFF. The rearrangement joins TRBV29-1 to TRBJ1-1; the D call of TRBD1 rests on TCRdb alone, since no DNA is present to check it. CDR1 SQVTM and CDR2 ANQGSEA come from the germline V gene. This CDR3 has 14 residues.

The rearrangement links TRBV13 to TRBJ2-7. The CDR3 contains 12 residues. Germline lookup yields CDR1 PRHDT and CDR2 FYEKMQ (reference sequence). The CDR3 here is CASSLRHYEQYF.

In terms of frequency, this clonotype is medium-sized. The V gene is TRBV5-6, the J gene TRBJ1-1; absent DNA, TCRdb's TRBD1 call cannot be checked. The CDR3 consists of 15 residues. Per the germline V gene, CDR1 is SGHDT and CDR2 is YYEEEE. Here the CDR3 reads CASSPGWQVNTEAFF.

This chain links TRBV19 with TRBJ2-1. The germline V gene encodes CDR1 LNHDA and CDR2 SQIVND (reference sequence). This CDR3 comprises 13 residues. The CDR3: CASSMLHGNEQFF.

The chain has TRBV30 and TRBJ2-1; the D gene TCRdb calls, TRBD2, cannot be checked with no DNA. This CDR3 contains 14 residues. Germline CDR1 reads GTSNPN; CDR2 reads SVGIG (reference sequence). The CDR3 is CAWKPGLAAGEQFF. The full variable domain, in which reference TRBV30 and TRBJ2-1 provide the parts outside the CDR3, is SQTIHQWPATLVQPVGSPLSLECTVEGTSNPNLYWYRQAAGRGLQLLFYSVGIGQISSEVPQNLSASRPQDRQFILSSKKLLLSDSGFYLCAWKPGLAAGEQFFGPGTRLTVL.

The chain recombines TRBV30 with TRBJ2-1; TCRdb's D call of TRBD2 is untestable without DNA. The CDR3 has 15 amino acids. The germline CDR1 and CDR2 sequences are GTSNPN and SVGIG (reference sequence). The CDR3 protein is CAWRDSGGHVNEQFF.

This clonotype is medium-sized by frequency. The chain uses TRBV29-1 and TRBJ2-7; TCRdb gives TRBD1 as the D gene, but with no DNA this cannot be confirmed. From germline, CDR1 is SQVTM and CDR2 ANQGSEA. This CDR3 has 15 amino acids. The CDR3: CSVVGGGIGLYEQYF.

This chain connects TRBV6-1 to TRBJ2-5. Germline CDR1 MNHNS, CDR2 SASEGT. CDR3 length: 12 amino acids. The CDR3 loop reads CASSAAWGTQYF.